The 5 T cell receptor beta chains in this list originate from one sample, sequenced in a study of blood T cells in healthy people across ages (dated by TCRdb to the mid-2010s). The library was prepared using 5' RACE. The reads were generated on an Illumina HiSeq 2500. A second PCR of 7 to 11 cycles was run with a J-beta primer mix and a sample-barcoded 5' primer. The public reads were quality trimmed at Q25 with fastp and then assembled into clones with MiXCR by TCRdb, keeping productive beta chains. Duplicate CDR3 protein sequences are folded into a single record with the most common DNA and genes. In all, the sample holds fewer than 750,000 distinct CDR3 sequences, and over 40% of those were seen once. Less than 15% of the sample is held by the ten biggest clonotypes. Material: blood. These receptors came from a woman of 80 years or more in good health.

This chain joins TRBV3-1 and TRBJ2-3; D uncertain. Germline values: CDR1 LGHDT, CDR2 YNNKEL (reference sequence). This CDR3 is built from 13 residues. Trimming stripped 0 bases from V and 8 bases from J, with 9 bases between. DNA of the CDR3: TGTGCCAGCAGCCAAGATCCACTTAGTACGCAGTATTTT. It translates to CASSQDPLSTQYF.

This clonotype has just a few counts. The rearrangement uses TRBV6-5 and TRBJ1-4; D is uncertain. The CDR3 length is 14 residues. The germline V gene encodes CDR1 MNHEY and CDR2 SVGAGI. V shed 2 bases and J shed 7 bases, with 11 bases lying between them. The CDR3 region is CASSYTDRGEKLFF. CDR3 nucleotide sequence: TGTGCCAGCAGTTACACGGACCGTGGTGAAAAACTGTTTTTT.

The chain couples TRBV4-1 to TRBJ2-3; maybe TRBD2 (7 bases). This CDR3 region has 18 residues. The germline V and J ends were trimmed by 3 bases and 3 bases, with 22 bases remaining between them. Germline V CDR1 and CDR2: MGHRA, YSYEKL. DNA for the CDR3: TGCGCCAGCAGCCACCTGCTCGGGGGGCTAGCGATTACAGATACGCAGTATTTT. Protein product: CASSHLLGGLAITDTQYF.

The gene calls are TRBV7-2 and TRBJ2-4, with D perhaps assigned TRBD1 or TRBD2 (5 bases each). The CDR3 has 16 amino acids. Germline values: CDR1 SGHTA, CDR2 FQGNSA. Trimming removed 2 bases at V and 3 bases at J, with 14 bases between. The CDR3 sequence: CASSLRSRGVKNIQYF. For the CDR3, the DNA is TGTGCCAGCAGCTTAAGATCCCGGGGCGTCAAAAACATTCAGTACTTC.

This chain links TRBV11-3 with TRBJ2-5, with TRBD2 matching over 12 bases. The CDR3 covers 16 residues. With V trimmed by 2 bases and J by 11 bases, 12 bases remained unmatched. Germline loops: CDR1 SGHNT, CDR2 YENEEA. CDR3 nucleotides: TGTGCCAGCAGCTTAAGGACTAGCGGGATCTACAATGAGCAGTACTTC. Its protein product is CASSLRTSGIYNEQYF.